What follows is one T cell receptor beta chain and its context. This clonotype was detected a few times. Which antigen it targets is not known. No base quality values were provided; no much bigger clone lies one nucleotide off. The data were obtained in a study of T-cell memory formation after mild COVID-19 (dated by TCRdb to the early 2020s). For context, the study as a whole: TCR sequence clusters from the two donors were largely donor specific. In two donors, T-cell clones that expanded and contracted after mild COVID-19 were followed by sequencing TCRalpha and TCRbeta repertoires longitudinally. The cohort was made up of two young adult volunteers, one female and one male, who were previously healthy. General study outcomes and caveats: Contracting CD4+ clones appeared mostly in the CM and EM memory subsets, whereas CD8+ clones were enriched in EMRA. Only two mild cases were covered in the study, and larger cohorts including severe cases with pre-infection samples were considered necessary. SARS-CoV-2 specificity of the second-wave clones peaking on day 37 was not confirmed. Balanced CD4/CD8 phenotypes were observed for clones contracting from day 15 to 85, whereas a bias towards CD4+ was observed for a second wave of clones expanding from day 15 to 37. Some responding clones were detected in pre-infection memory, which suggested that pre-existing cross-reactive memory T cells had joined the SARS-CoV-2 response.

As encoded in the germline V gene, CDR1 is ENHRY while CDR2 is SYGVKD. V sheds 2 bases and J sheds 3 bases, leaving 8 bases between their ends. Inclusive of the bounding cysteine and phenylalanine, the CDR3 is 13 residues long. Of all the DNA, just the CDR3 is kept, 39 bases in frame from base 1. TCRdb records Illumina NovaSeq 6000 as the sequencer. Using 5'RACE with constant-segment primers, TCRalpha and TCRbeta cDNA libraries were constructed, with sample barcodes and unique molecular identifiers added in the process. Trizol reagent was used to extract RNA from every sample. Libraries were amplified in two PCR steps, with a second sample barcode and Illumina TruSeq adapters added in the second step. Sequencing of the libraries was done on an Illumina NovaSeq, producing 2 x 150 bp paired-end reads. The published analysis was carried out like this. With migec v1.2.7, reads were demultiplexed and then collapsed into UMI-guided consensus sequences. With mixcr v2.1.11, UMI consensuses were aligned to TRA and TRB V and J templates and assembled into clonotypes. Expanded or contracted clonotypes were those called significant by both edgeR and NoisET, with noise models trained on biological replicates. For edgeR calls, the cutoffs were a false discovery rate-adjusted p below 0.01 and a log2 fold-change threshold of 1. PCA with hierarchical clustering of max-normalized trajectories of the 1000 most abundant clonotypes was used as exploratory dynamics analysis. Separately sequenced CD4+ and CD8+ repertoires were used to assign the CD4 or CD8 phenotype of responding clones. In-frame beta chains were kept once TCRdb had trimmed the public reads at Q25 with fastp and called clones with MiXCR. Every CDR3 protein is listed once, alongside the most common genes and DNA of its rows. The V and J calls, along with clone size, are taken from TCRdb and not from the paper's own processing. This sample holds 300,000 to 350,000 distinct CDR3 sequences; about an eighth were observed only once. The ten largest clones capture over 20% of the sample.

Ficoll-Paque density gradient centrifugation was the method used to isolate PBMCs. Sequenced: PBMCs or a T cell subset sorted from them (not recorded which). The V gene is TRBV10-3 and the J gene is TRBJ2-7; TRBD1 is perhaps the D gene, given 5 matching bases. The receptor was derived from a man between 18 and 35 years old who had mild COVID-19 (a few samples of this study predate the infection). The sample titles of this study are shuffled in the database, so cell type and time point are left out; the donor was told from shared clones. The DNA sequence is as follows: TGTGCCATCAGTGAGGGCAGGGTCTACGAGCAGTACTTC. This codes for CAISEGRVYEQYF.